The 24 T cell receptor beta chains below were found in one sample sequenced in a study of blood T cell repertoires in COVID-19. Clones were sequenced by immunoSEQ multiplex PCR, and TCRdb holds only the in-frame ones, with some missing. The table shows more than 95,000 clones, with over 75% occurring only once. The sample comprised peripheral blood. These receptors came from a man aged 25 to 40 with COVID-19, enrolled during active disease.

CDR3 coding DNA: TGTGCCAGCAGCCAAGATTACGGAGCGGGGGGGTACAATGAGCAGTTCTTC. Translated: CASSQDYGAGGYNEQFF. The chain recombines TRBV4-2 with TRBJ2-1, with 10 bases matching TRBD2. This CDR3 is 17 amino acids long. CDR1 is LGHNA, CDR2 YNFKEQ, per germline. After removal of 0 bases from V and 4 bases from J, the junction contained 6 bases not matched to a gene.

This clone was counted a few times. V and J are TRBV28 and TRBJ1-5; the D is unclear. There are 12 residues in the CDR3. V was shortened by 6 bases and J by 7 bases, with 10 bases between the two germline ends. CDR1 is MDHEN, CDR2 SYDVKM, per germline. Written as DNA, the CDR3 is TGTGCCAGCAGGTCGGGTCGCCAGCCCCAGCATTTT. Translated, it gives CASRSGRQPQHF. The entire variable domain, with the rest obtained from reference TRBV28 and TRBJ1-5, is as follows: DVKVTQSSRYLVKRTGEKVFLECVQDMDHENMFWYRQDPGLGLRLIYFSYDVKMKEKGDIPEGYSVSREKKERFSLILESASTNQTSMYLCASRSGRQPQHFGDGTRLSIL.

This clone was recorded once. The DNA of the CDR3 is TGTGCCAGCAGCTCCGGGACAGGGAAGGGGTACGAGCAGTACTTC. Its protein product is CASSSGTGKGYEQYF. The chain has TRBV7-2 and TRBJ2-7; 9 nucleotides match TRBD1. V gave up 4 bases and J gave up 4 bases; unmatched junction bases: 8. CDR3 length equals 15 residues. Germline CDR1 is SGHTA and CDR2 is FQGNSA. Filled out from reference TRBV7-2 and TRBJ2-7, the complete variable domain reads GAGVSQSPSNKVTEKGKDVELRCDPISGHTALYWYRQSLGQGLEFLIYFQGNSAPDKSGLPSDRFSAERTGGSVSTLTIQRTQQEDSAVYLCASSSGTGKGYEQYFGPGTRLTVT.

The V and J genes are TRBV28 and TRBJ1-4, with D maybe TRBD1 (6 bases). This CDR3 region has 12 residues. V was shortened by 6 bases and J by 11 bases, with 13 bases between the two germline ends. From germline, CDR1 is MDHEN and CDR2 SYDVKM. Here the CDR3 DNA reads TGTGCCAGCAGGAACAGGGAAAGGAAACTGTTTTTT. Translation gives CASRNRERKLFF.

V gene TRBV4-1 combines with J gene TRBJ2-7; 8 bases line up with TRBD1. With 1 base clipped from V and 1 base from J, the junction kept 12 bases outside the gene matches. The CDR3 loop spans 18 amino acids. CDR1 is MGHRA and CDR2 is YSYEKL in the germline V gene. CDR3 sequence reads: CASSQGPGTGFTSYEQYF. The CDR3 DNA follows: TGCGCCAGCAGCCAAGGGCCGGGGACAGGCTTTACTTCCTACGAGCAGTACTTC.

In its sample, this clone was seen once. V is TRBV4-2 and J is TRBJ2-3, with 9 bases matching TRBD2. The CDR3 is made up of 15 amino acids. The J segment lost 15 bases and the V segment lost 4 bases, leaving 17 bases of the junction unmatched. The germline V gene encodes CDR1 LGHNA and CDR2 YNFKEQ. CDR3 in DNA: TGTGCCAGCAGCCCCACTAGGGGTCTTGGGACTAGCTTTTATTTT. Protein product: CASSPTRGLGTSFYF.

This sequence joins TRBV6-5 and TRBJ1-1; D perhaps matches TRBD1 (5 bases). CDR1 is MNHEY and CDR2 is SVGAGI in the germline V gene. The CDR3 has 11 amino acids. The CDR3: CASGGYTEAFF. The CDR3 bases are TGTGCTAGTGGGGGGTACACTGAAGCTTTCTTT.

This clone appeared a few times. The identical CDR3 is also encoded by other nucleotide sequences in the sample. The chain couples TRBV24-1 to TRBJ2-7; D remains ambiguous. Trimming took off 4 bases at V and 4 bases at J, with 4 bases between the two ends. The CDR3 runs to 11 residues. Germline assignment: CDR1 KGHDR and CDR2 SFDVKD. The CDR3 sequence is CATSDRYEQYF. CDR3 bases: TGTGCCACCAGTGACAGGTACGAGCAGTACTTC.

The chain uses TRBV11-2 and TRBJ2-3; 8 bases match TRBD1. Germline V gene lookup returns CDR1 SGHAT and CDR2 FQNNGV. CDR3 size: 17 residues. V shed 5 bases and J 2 bases; nucleotides not matched to a gene: 12. The CDR3 DNA sequence: TGTGCCAGCAGCCGGACAGGGATTGGGTGGGACACAGATACGCAGTATTTT. Protein product: CASSRTGIGWDTDTQYF.

The V and J genes are TRBV7-3 and TRBJ1-3; 8 nucleotides line up with TRBD1. CDR1 is SGHTA, CDR2 FQGTGA, per germline. With 5 bases clipped from V and 4 bases from J, the junction kept 10 bases outside the gene matches. This CDR3 has 16 residues. The CDR3 DNA sequence: TGTGCCAGCAGCACAGGACAGACAGGGGACGGAAACACCATATATTTT. Translation: CASSTGQTGDGNTIYF.

The CDR3 region is CASSQEVASGANVLTF. CDR3 nucleotides: TGTGCCAGCAGCCAAGAGGTGGCATCCGGGGCCAACGTCCTGACTTTC. The rearrangement links TRBV4-2 to TRBJ2-6; D gene uncertain. Germline V lookup: CDR1 LGHNA, CDR2 YNFKEQ. V shed 0 bases and J shed 4 bases, with 10 bases lying between them. The CDR3 covers 16 residues.

The chain couples TRBV21-1 to TRBJ2-6; the table assigns TRBD2, which was not confirmed against the DNA. TRBV21-1 is labeled a pseudogene. The CDR3 spans 18 residues. The CDR3 nucleotides read TGTGCCAGCAGCAAAGGGTGGGAGGGCTACTCTGGGGCCAACGTCCTGACTTTC. Amino acid sequence: CASSKGWEGYSGANVLTF.

The chain has TRBV6-4 and TRBJ1-5; the D is unclear. Germline lookup yields CDR1 MRHNA and CDR2 SNTAGT. The CDR3 has 18 amino acids. V dropped 0 bases and J dropped 2 bases, with 17 bases sitting between them. The CDR3 sequence: CASSDSMKGRGGNQPQHF. CDR3 coding DNA: TGTGCCAGCAGTGACTCGATGAAAGGCCGAGGAGGCAATCAGCCCCAGCATTTT.

The rearrangement links TRBV11-3 to TRBJ2-2, with D unclear. This CDR3 comprises 14 residues. Germline CDR1 reads SGHNT; CDR2 reads YENEEA. Deletions cut 1 base from V and 1 base from J, with 4 bases between. The CDR3 here is CASSLAMNTGELFF. CDR3 bases: TGTGCCAGCAGCTTAGCTATGAACACCGGGGAGCTGTTTTTT. The variable domain in full, with the rest retrieved from reference TRBV11-3 and TRBJ2-2, is EAGVVQSPRYKIIEKKQPVAFWCNPISGHNTLYWYLQNLGQGPELLIRYENEEAVDDSQLPKDRFSAERLKGVDSTLKIQPAELGDSAVYLCASSLAMNTGELFFGEGSRLTVL.

This sequence joins TRBV12-3 or TRBV12-4 and TRBJ2-7; perhaps TRBD1 as D (5 bases). Trimming removed 5 bases from V and 8 bases from J, with 10 bases in between. This CDR3 comprises 11 residues. The chain's CDR3 is CASSLSGKQYF. CDR3 DNA sequence: TGTGCCAGCAGTCTCTCAGGGAAGCAGTACTTC.

V and J are TRBV12-3 or TRBV12-4 and TRBJ1-1; 7 nucleotides match TRBD1. This CDR3 is built from 12 residues. The trim removed 5 bases at V and 6 bases at J, leaving 3 bases unmatched. The CDR3 DNA sequence: TGTGCCAGCAGTCGACAGGGCGCTGAAGCTTTCTTT. Protein product: CASSRQGAEAFF.

The chain carries TRBV9 and TRBJ2-1, with 12 bases fitting TRBD2. CDR3 size: 16 residues. Trimming took 2 bases from V and 6 from J; bases not matched to a gene: 6. CDR1 SGDLS and CDR2 YYNGEE come from the germline V gene. CDR3 sequence: CASSVTTSGSANEQFF. CDR3 nucleotide sequence: TGTGCCAGCAGCGTTACGACTAGCGGGAGCGCCAATGAGCAGTTCTTC.

The CDR3 bases are TGTGCCAGCAGTGAAGTGGTAGCGGGAGGTCACGACACCGGGGAGCTGTTTTTT. It translates to CASSEVVAGGHDTGELFF. The chain uses TRBV6-1 and TRBJ2-2, with 10 bases fitting TRBD2. The CDR3 is 18 amino acids. CDR1 and CDR2 (germline): MNHNS, SASEGT. V was clipped by 1 base and J by 3 bases; unmatched bases: 8.

The V and J genes are TRBV29-1 and TRBJ1-2; 7 nucleotides line up with TRBD1. This CDR3 contains 14 residues. The V gene end was trimmed by 6 bases and the J gene end by 5 bases; junction bases not matched to a gene: 12. Looked up from germline, CDR1 is SQVTM and CDR2 is ANQGSEA. The CDR3 nucleotides are TGCAGCGTGGCTGGCCTGGGGACAGAATATGGCTACACCTTC. Translated: CSVAGLGTEYGYTF.

The chain couples TRBV28 to TRBJ1-4; D ambiguous. This CDR3 comprises 16 residues. The germline gives CDR1 MDHEN, CDR2 SYDVKM. Trimming removed 5 bases from V and 0 bases from J, with 13 bases in between. The CDR3 DNA reads as TGTGCCAGCAGTCCCCGGAGGAGGTCAACTAATGAAAAACTGTTTTTT. Residues: CASSPRRRSTNEKLFF. Full variable domain (rest looked up from reference TRBV28 and TRBJ1-4): DVKVTQSSRYLVKRTGEKVFLECVQDMDHENMFWYRQDPGLGLRLIYFSYDVKMKEKGDIPEGYSVSREKKERFSLILESASTNQTSMYLCASSPRRRSTNEKLFFGSGTQLSVL.

This clone was counted between two and nine times. The gene calls are TRBV28 and TRBJ1-2; D remains ambiguous. The CDR3 has 14 residues. The V end lost 6 bases, the J end lost 7 bases, and 18 bases lay between the germline ends. CDR1 and CDR2 from the germline V gene are MDHEN and SYDVKM. CDR3 in DNA: TGTGCCAGCAGCCACCATACCCATCCAGGTGGCTACACCTTC. Translation: CASSHHTHPGGYTF.

V is TRBV7-2 and J is TRBJ1-2, with 11 bases identical to TRBD1. The CDR3 runs to 13 residues. Germline lookup yields CDR1 SGHTA and CDR2 FQGNSA. The junction had 2 bases not matched to a gene; V was cut back by 3 bases and J by 8 bases. The CDR3 loop reads CASSFGQGAGYTF. The CDR3 bases are TGTGCCAGCAGCTTTGGACAGGGGGCGGGCTACACCTTC. Full variable domain (outside the CDR3, taken from reference TRBV7-2 and TRBJ1-2): GAGVSQSPSNKVTEKGKDVELRCDPISGHTALYWYRQSLGQGLEFLIYFQGNSAPDKSGLPSDRFSAERTGGSVSTLTIQRTQQEDSAVYLCASSFGQGAGYTFGSGTRLTVV.

The CDR3 protein is CASSEGQLYEQYF. In DNA form, the CDR3 reads TGTGCCAGCAGTGAGGGACAGCTCTACGAGCAGTACTTC. The chain recombines TRBV6-1 with TRBJ2-7, with TRBD1 matching over 7 bases. The germline gives CDR1 MNHNS, CDR2 SASEGT. Trimming at V came to 3 bases and at J to 3 bases, leaving 2 bases not matched to a gene. This CDR3 spans 13 amino acids.

V is TRBV12-5 and J is TRBJ2-2; 9 nucleotides agree with TRBD2. Looked up from germline, CDR1 is LGHNT and CDR2 is FRNRAP. V shed 4 bases, J shed 5 bases, and the junction held 8 bases outside the gene matches. The CDR3 loop spans 16 amino acids. As DNA, the CDR3 is TGTGCTAGTGGTTCCCCTCTGGCGGGGGGGACCGGGGAGCTGTTTTTT. Its protein is CASGSPLAGGTGELFF.